This T cell receptor (beta chain) was documented in a study of graft-versus-host responses after intestinal transplantation. In the study overall: Multivisceral, liver-intestinal, or isolated intestinal transplants were received by the recipients.

Only in-frame clones appear in the TCRdb table, and some are missing; sequencing was by immunoSEQ multiplex PCR. The sample has 30,000 to 40,000 clones, 80% to 85% seen once. The V gene's germline CDR1 is SGHAT and CDR2 FQNNGV. V lost 1 base and J lost 6, with 9 bases in between. The CDR3 consists of 13 residues. The clonotype was recovered from a human patient who received an intestinal transplant, so some T cells may come from the graft donor. This chain joins TRBV11-2 and TRBJ1-2; maybe TRBD1 (5 bases). The source material was PBMCs, sampled 1070 days after transplant. The CDR3: CASSLGGGDGYTF. In DNA form, the CDR3 reads TGTGCCAGCAGCTTAGGGGGGGGTGATGGCTACACCTTC.